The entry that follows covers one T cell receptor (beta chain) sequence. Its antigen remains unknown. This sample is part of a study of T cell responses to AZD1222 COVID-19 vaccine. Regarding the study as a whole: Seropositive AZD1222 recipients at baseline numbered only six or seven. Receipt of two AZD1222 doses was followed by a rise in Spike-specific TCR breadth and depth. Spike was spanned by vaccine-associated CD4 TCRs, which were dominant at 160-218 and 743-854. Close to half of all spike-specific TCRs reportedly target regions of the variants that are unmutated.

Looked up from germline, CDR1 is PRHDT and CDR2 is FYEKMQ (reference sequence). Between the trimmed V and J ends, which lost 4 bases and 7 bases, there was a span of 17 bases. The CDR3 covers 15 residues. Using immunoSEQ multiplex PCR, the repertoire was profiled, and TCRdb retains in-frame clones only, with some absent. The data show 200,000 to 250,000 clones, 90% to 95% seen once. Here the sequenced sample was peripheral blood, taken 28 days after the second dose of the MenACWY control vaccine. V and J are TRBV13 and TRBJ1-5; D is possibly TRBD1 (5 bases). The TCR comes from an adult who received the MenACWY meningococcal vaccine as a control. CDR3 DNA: TGTGCCAGCAGCTCGGGGGGGGAGGGTATCCAGCCCCAGCATTTT. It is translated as CASSSGGEGIQPQHF. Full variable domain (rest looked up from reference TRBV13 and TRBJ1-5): AAGVIQSPRHLIKEKRETATLKCYPIPRHDTVYWYQQGPGQDPQFLISFYEKMQSDKGSIPDRFSAQQFSDYHSELNMSSLELGDSALYFCASSSGGEGIQPQHFGDGTRLSIL.